These 15 T cell receptor beta chains share one sample of origin, sequenced in a study of persistence of HIV-infected CD4 T cells. The immunoSEQ assay was version 4, run in survey mode. The assay was immunoSEQ multiplex PCR, and TCRdb's table has in-frame clones only and misses some. Found here are some 13,000 clones, over 60% of them singletons; the top ten hold about 17%. Their antigens are not known. The stimulus was lysate of CMV-infected fibroblasts, approximately 9.7 ug/mL. Sorting selected CD4+ T cells upregulating both CD40 ligand and CD69. This sample comprised CD4+ T cells sorted from PBMCs after approximately 19-hour stimulation, obtained from a patient who received antiretroviral therapy. Source of these receptors: an adult man with HIV who was CMV-seropositive.

The genes are TRBV10-3 and TRBJ2-1; 11 positions match TRBD1. Germline trimming cut 6 bases from V and 6 bases from J; bases unmatched to any gene: 7. Looked up from germline, CDR1 is ENHRY and CDR2 is SYGVKD. This CDR3 region has 15 residues. In DNA form, the CDR3 reads TGTGCCATCAGCAAAACCGGGACAGGGGGCAATGAGCAGTTCTTC. This sequence encodes CAISKTGTGGNEQFF.

This clone was observed a handful of times. Distinct nucleotide sequences in the sample also encode this CDR3. The chain recombines TRBV29-1 with TRBJ2-3; tentatively, D is TRBD1 or TRBD2 (7 bases each). Germline CDR1 SQVTM, CDR2 ANQGSEA. The CDR3 is 12 residues long. Trimming removed 4 bases at V and 6 bases at J, with 11 bases between. In nucleotides, the CDR3 is TGCAGCGTTGGTCAGGGGGGGGATACGCAGTATTTT. It yields the protein CSVGQGGDTQYF.

V is TRBV6-1 and J is TRBJ2-7, with no clear D. Trimming left V 2 bases short and J 1 base short, with 9 bases between. Germline V gene data show CDR1 as MNHNS and CDR2 as SASEGT. CDR3 length: 14 amino acids. The CDR3 DNA reads as TGTGCCAGCAGTGAAATGGTCTTTTCCTACGAGCAGTACTTC. Translation: CASSEMVFSYEQYF.

The chain has TRBV29-1 and TRBJ1-6; D might be TRBD1 (6 bases). There are 14 residues in the CDR3. The ends were cut back, 6 bases at V and 8 bases at J, with 17 bases in the middle. In germline, CDR1 is SQVTM, CDR2 ANQGSEA. CDR3 sequence reads: CSVAESHRDSPLHF. CDR3 nucleotides: TGCAGCGTCGCCGAAAGTCACAGGGATTCACCCCTCCACTTT.

The V and J genes are TRBV27 and TRBJ2-3; 9 nucleotides agree with TRBD2. The CDR3 is 15 amino acids. V trimming: 4 bases; J trimming: 1 base; junction bases outside the gene matches: 3. Looked up from germline, CDR1 is MNHEY and CDR2 is SMNVEV (reference sequence). The CDR3 sequence: CASSSWTSGTDTQYF. CDR3 DNA: TGTGCCAGCAGTTCTTGGACTAGCGGCACAGATACGCAGTATTTT.

This clone was found once. CDR3 DNA: TGCGCCAGCAGTATGGGGGGCACTGAAAAACTGTTTTTT. This encodes CASSMGGTEKLFF. V is TRBV5-1 and J is TRBJ1-4; perhaps TRBD1 as D (6 bases). Trimming removed 5 bases at V and 7 bases at J, with 12 bases between. The CDR3 extends over 13 amino acids. CDR1 and CDR2 from the germline V gene are SGHRS and YFSETQ.

The chain couples TRBV29-1 to TRBJ2-7; tentatively, D is TRBD1 (6 bases). Germline CDR1 SQVTM, CDR2 ANQGSEA. This CDR3 has 13 amino acids. Trimming took off 4 bases at V and 1 base at J, with 11 bases between the two ends. The CDR3 DNA sequence: TGCAGCGTTGCCTGGGACACTTCCTACGAGCAGTACTTC. Translation: CSVAWDTSYEQYF.

V is TRBV15 and J is TRBJ1-5; no firm D call. Germline V gene lookup returns CDR1 LNHNV and CDR2 YYDKDF (reference sequence). Trimming pared 5 bases from V and 0 bases from J, leaving 14 bases between. CDR3 length equals 16 residues. In DNA form, the CDR3 reads TGTGCCACCAGCCCAATAACCCCGTATAGCAATCAGCCCCAGCATTTT. Residues: CATSPITPYSNQPQHF.

The chain is built from TRBV6-5 and TRBJ2-3, with D maybe TRBD1 (6 bases). CDR1 and CDR2 from the germline V gene are MNHEY and SVGAGI. The ends were cut back, 8 bases at V and 0 bases at J, with 9 bases in the middle. The CDR3 is 13 amino acids. The CDR3 protein is CASRGQSTDTQYF. The CDR3, as DNA: TGTGCCAGCCGCGGACAGAGCACAGATACGCAGTATTTT.

V usage is TRBV9 and J usage is TRBJ2-3; the match to TRBD2 covers 10 bases. V shed 4 bases, J shed 2 bases, and the junction held 4 bases outside the gene matches. This CDR3 is built from 15 residues. Germline V gives CDR1 SGDLS, CDR2 YYNGEE. The CDR3 spells CASSKLAGFTDTQYF. In nucleotides, the CDR3 is TGTGCCAGCAGCAAACTAGCGGGGTTCACAGATACGCAGTATTTT.

The CDR3 protein is CSVERPGMNTEAFF. Here the CDR3 DNA reads TGCAGCGTTGAAAGGCCGGGGATGAACACTGAAGCTTTCTTT. This chain uses TRBV29-1 with TRBJ1-1; D unresolved. V was shortened by 2 bases and J by 0 bases, with 10 bases between the two germline ends. The CDR3 has 14 residues. Per the germline V gene, CDR1 is SQVTM and CDR2 is ANQGSEA.

The chain combines TRBV3-1 (or the pseudogene TRBV3-2) with TRBJ2-2; TRBD1 matches at 7 bases. The trim removed 2 bases at V and 3 bases at J, leaving 6 bases unmatched. In germline, CDR1 is LGHDT, CDR2 YNNKEL (reference sequence). This CDR3 contains 16 residues. The CDR3 reads CASSQNLGTDTGELFF. CDR3 nucleotide sequence: TGTGCCAGCAGCCAAAACTTGGGGACAGACACCGGGGAGCTGTTTTTT.

This chain uses TRBV5-1 with TRBJ2-7; no definite D call. Between the trimmed V and J ends, which lost 0 bases and 3 bases, there was a span of 10 bases. The CDR3 extends over 14 amino acids. Germline V CDR1 and CDR2: SGHRS, YFSETQ. This chain's CDR3 is CASSLAESLYEQYF. The DNA of the CDR3 is TGCGCCAGCAGCTTGGCGGAATCTCTCTACGAGCAGTACTTC. The full variable domain, rest sourced from reference TRBV5-1 and TRBJ2-7, is KAGVTQTPRYLIKTRGQQVTLSCSPISGHRSVSWYQQTPGQGLQFLFEYFSETQRNKGNFPGRFSGRQFSNSRSEMNVSTLELGDSALYLCASSLAESLYEQYFGPGTRLTVT.

This clone was recorded a few times. This chain uses TRBV19 with TRBJ1-5, with 8 bases fitting TRBD1. Trimming took 5 bases from V and 5 from J; bases not matched to a gene: 11. Germline lookup yields CDR1 LNHDA and CDR2 SQIVND (reference sequence). This CDR3 is 16 amino acids long. The CDR3 nucleotides read TGTGCCAGTAGTCCCTTAGGACAGGGAAACTATCAGCCCCAGCATTTT. As protein: CASSPLGQGNYQPQHF.

The rearrangement links TRBV5-1 to TRBJ2-1; TRBD2 matches at 7 bases. J lost 5 bases, V lost 4 bases, and 9 bases had no gene match. Germline CDR1 is SGHRS and CDR2 is YFSETQ. This CDR3 is built from 15 residues. Here the CDR3 DNA reads TGCGCCAGCAGCCCATTACCGGGACTAAACAATGAGCAGTTCTTC. Translated, it gives CASSPLPGLNNEQFF.